Here is one T cell receptor beta chain with its context. Using immunoSEQ multiplex PCR, the repertoire was profiled, and TCRdb retains in-frame clones only, with some absent. There are tens of thousands of clones in the sample; 30% to 40% occur only once, and roughly a tenth lies in the top ten. Plated together were roughly 200,000 CFSE-labeled responder cells and roughly 200,000 irradiated, violet-dye-labeled stimulator cells. Sorted cells were CFSE-low CD3+CD4+ or CD3+CD8+ proliferating responders. The sample is drawn from a study of graft-versus-host responses after intestinal transplantation. Across the whole study: Recipients had multivisceral, liver-intestinal, or isolated intestinal transplants. Recipients were all induced with anti-thymocyte globulin, then given tacrolimus and steroids for about three years.

Study results and caveats: Marrow from the recipient contained GvH clones, some of which had appeared first in ileum or blood.

The clonotype was recovered from a human patient who received an intestinal transplant. Sample: alloreactive CD8+ T cells from a mixed lymphocyte reaction culture, taken before intestinal transplant. Subset denoted: CFSE-low proliferating T cells sorted from roughly 6-day pre-transplant mixed lymphocyte reaction (GvH or HvG direction).

The CDR3 protein is CASSLTGEEQYF. The CDR3 nucleotides read TGTGCCAGCAGCTTAACAGGGGAAGAGCAGTACTTC. This sequence joins TRBV11-3 and TRBJ2-7, with 7 bases fitting TRBD1. CDR3 length equals 12 residues. Germline CDR1 and CDR2: SGHNT and YENEEA. J gave up 7 bases and V 2 bases, and 2 bases lay outside the gene matches.